This T cell receptor beta chain was found in a study of shared clonotypes between healthy human individuals. General observations from the study: Clonotype sharing among the donors was expected to vary with sequencing depth.

Free of recent acute infections or vaccinations, the donors were healthy HIV-negative adults. All participating donors were Caucasian adults from Nashville, Tennessee. To note about this clone: What it binds is unknown.

Every subset's genomic DNA went evenly onto several immunoSEQ plates. Clones were sequenced by immunoSEQ multiplex PCR, and TCRdb holds only the in-frame ones, with some missing. The sample records roughly 500,000 clones, about 85% being singletons. Per the germline V gene, CDR1 is MDHEN and CDR2 is SYDVKM. The CDR3 has 13 amino acids. V lost 10 bases, J lost 2 bases, and 15 bases lay in between. The sequence came from a woman aged 40 to 55 in good health. Some clones in this sample may be carry-over from other donors' samples. The rearrangement links TRBV28 to TRBJ2-7; D may correspond to TRBD1 or TRBD2 (6 bases each). Sequencing input: PBMCs. The CDR3 reads CATFRGTTYEQYF. CDR3 bases: TGTGCCACCTTTCGCGGGACAACCTACGAGCAGTACTTC. Together with reference TRBV28 and TRBJ2-7, the CDR3 gives the full variable domain: DVKVTQSSRYLVKRTGEKVFLECVQDMDHENMFWYRQDPGLGLRLIYFSYDVKMKEKGDIPEGYSVSREKKERFSLILESASTNQTSMYLCATFRGTTYEQYFGPGTRLTVT.